This T cell receptor beta chain appears in the sequencing data of a study of T cells expressing NK-cell markers. This CDR3 is 17 amino acids long. From its re-call of the 5' RACE reads, TCRdb lists each CDR3 protein once, without DNA. This sample's table has about 110,000 distinct CDR3 sequences. Sequencing input: blood T cells: a sorted CD56 or NKG2C T cell subset, CD4+ or CD8+ T cells, or bulk PBMC T cells (not recorded which). This clonotype was obtained from a woman aged 18 to 75 in good health. J is TRBJ1-1 and V is TRBV12-3 or TRBV12-4; there is no DNA to check the TCRdb D call of TRBD1. CDR3 amino acids: CASSLGQGGIYNTEAFF.